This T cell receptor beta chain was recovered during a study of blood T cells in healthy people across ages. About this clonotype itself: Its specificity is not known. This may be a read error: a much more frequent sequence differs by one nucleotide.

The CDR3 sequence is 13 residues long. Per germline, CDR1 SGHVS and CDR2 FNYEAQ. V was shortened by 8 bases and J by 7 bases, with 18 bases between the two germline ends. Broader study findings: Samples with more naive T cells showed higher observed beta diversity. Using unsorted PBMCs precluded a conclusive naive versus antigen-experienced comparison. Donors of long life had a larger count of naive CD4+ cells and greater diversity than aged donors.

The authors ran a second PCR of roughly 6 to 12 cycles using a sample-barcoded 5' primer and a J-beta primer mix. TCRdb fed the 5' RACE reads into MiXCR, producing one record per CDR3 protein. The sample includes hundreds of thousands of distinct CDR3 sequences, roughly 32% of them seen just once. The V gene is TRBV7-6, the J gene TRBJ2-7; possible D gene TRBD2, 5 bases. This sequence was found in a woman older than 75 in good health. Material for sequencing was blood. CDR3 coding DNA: TGTGCCAGCGGGCTAGCTGAAAACAATGAGCAGTACTTC. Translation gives CASGLAENNEQYF. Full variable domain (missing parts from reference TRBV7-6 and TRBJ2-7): GAGVSQSPRYKVTKRGQDVALRCDPISGHVSLYWYRQALGQGPEFLTYFNYEAQQDKSGLPNDRFSAERPEGSISTLTIQRTEQRDSAMYRCASGLAENNEQYFGPGTRLTVT.